A selection of T cell receptor beta chains follows, all from one sample in a study of blood T cell repertoires in COVID-19. The assay was immunoSEQ multiplex PCR, and TCRdb's table has in-frame clones only and misses some. The sample carries around 130,000 clones, about four fifths recorded once. Sample: peripheral blood. The receptors come from a man aged 35-49 years with active or convalescent COVID-19. CDR3s include the opening cysteine and the closing phenylalanine or tryptophan. Fields, in order: CDR3 length, D gene, clone size, V gene, J gene, CDR3 protein, CDR3 DNA. D genes are given only for firm matches. Some rows mark clone size as missing; the rest say once, few, many or name a class of expanded clone.

>17|-|-|TRBV9|TRBJ2-2
CASSVPGGRGNTGELFF
TGTGCCAGCAGCGTCCCCGGTGGCCGCGGGAACACCGGGGAGCTGTTTTTT
>13|-|once|TRBV15|TRBJ2-1
CATSSAASIEQFF
TGTGCCACCAGCAGCGCTGCTAGTATTGAGCAGTTCTTC
>14|TRBD2|-|TRBV7-2|TRBJ2-7
CASSAAGGLDEQYF
TGTGCCAGCAGCGCAGCGGGGGGGCTCGACGAGCAGTACTTC
>14|-|-|TRBV12-5|TRBJ1-1
CASGLITRVPEAFF
TGTGCTAGTGGTTTGATCACTCGGGTCCCTGAAGCTTTCTTT
>14|TRBD1|-|TRBV15|TRBJ2-1
CATSSGQGWNEQFF
TGTGCCACCAGCAGTGGACAGGGGTGGAATGAGCAGTTCTTC
>12|-|-|TRBV7-9|TRBJ2-5
CALRGSGETQYF
TGTGCCCTCAGGGGTTCAGGGGAGACCCAGTACTTC
>16|-|-|TRBV19|TRBJ1-1
CASSMQRPLLHTEAFF
TGTGCCAGTAGTATGCAGCGACCACTTCTCCACACTGAAGCTTTCTTT
>14|TRBD1|-|TRBV18|TRBJ1-1
CASSSTGKNTEAFF
TGTGCCAGCTCATCGACAGGGAAGAACACTGAAGCTTTCTTT
>13|-|-|TRBV2|TRBJ1-5
CASMAQGNQPQHF
TGTGCCAGCATGGCGCAGGGCAATCAGCCCCAGCATTTT
>14|TRBD1|-|TRBV9|TRBJ1-3
CASSGTGEGNTIYF
TGTGCCAGCAGCGGGACAGGGGAGGGAAACACCATATATTTT
>14|-|-|TRBV18|TRBJ2-7
CASSLPGLLYEQYF
TGTGCCAGCTCACTTCCGGGACTGCTTTACGAGCAGTACTTC
>17|TRBD1|-|TRBV19|TRBJ1-5
CASLSAAGGRRGQPQHF
TGTGCCAGTCTGAGTGCGGCAGGGGGCCGGAGGGGCCAGCCCCAGCATTTT
>11|TRBD1|-|TRBV29-1|TRBJ1-1
CSGDRGSEAFF
TGCAGCGGGGACAGGGGCTCTGAAGCTTTCTTT
>17|TRBD1|-|TRBV4-2|TRBJ2-1
CASSRGTGSSPYNEQFF
TGTGCCAGCAGCCGGGGGACAGGGTCCTCACCGTACAATGAGCAGTTCTTC
>14|-|-|TRBV6-5|TRBJ1-2
CASAGVQEGYGYTF
TGTGCCAGCGCGGGGGTACAGGAGGGGTATGGCTACACCTTC
>18|-|-|TRBV12-1|TRBJ2-2
CASSFGPLAGGHTGELFF
TGTGCCAGCAGCTTTGGACCACTAGCGGGGGGGCACACCGGGGAGCTGTTTTTT
>15|-|-|TRBV7-9|TRBJ1-2
CASTDVGAFNYGYTF
TGTGCCAGCACCGACGTAGGAGCCTTTAACTATGGCTACACCTTC
>15|TRBD1|-|TRBV11-2|TRBJ2-5
CASSLAGTGSVAQYF
TGTGCCAGCAGCCTCGCCGGGACAGGATCTGTAGCCCAGTACTTC
>20|TRBD2|few|TRBV9|TRBJ2-1
CASSVEYLTSGGHSYNEQFF
TGTGCCAGCAGCGTAGAGTATTTAACTAGCGGGGGCCACTCCTACAATGAGCAGTTCTTC
>17|TRBD2|-|TRBV19|TRBJ2-3
CASSIRSGTKRPDTQYF
TGTGCCAGTAGTATTAGGTCCGGGACTAAGAGGCCAGATACGCAGTATTTT
>15|-|-|TRBV6-5|TRBJ2-7
CASSYSNRGVYEQYF
TGTGCCAGCAGTTACTCGAACCGGGGAGTCTACGAGCAGTACTTC
>11|-|-|TRBV20-1|TRBJ2-1
CSAPLIGEQFF
TGCAGTGCCCCCCTGATCGGTGAGCAGTTCTTC
>16|-|-|TRBV6-2/TRBV6-3|TRBJ2-6
CASSATGISGANVLTF
TGTGCCAGCAGTGCCACAGGGATCTCTGGGGCCAACGTCCTGACTTTC
>12|TRBD2|-|TRBV27|TRBJ2-5
CASGGGFETQYF
TGTGCCAGTGGGGGGGGGTTTGAGACCCAGTACTTC
>15|TRBD1|-|TRBV9|TRBJ2-5
CASSVAGGLQETQYF
TGTGCCAGCAGCGTAGCAGGGGGCCTACAAGAGACCCAGTACTTC
>15|TRBD1|-|TRBV2|TRBJ1-5
CASSSTGGRNQPQHF
TGTGCCAGCAGTTCGACAGGGGGCCGCAATCAGCCCCAGCATTTT
>13|-|-|TRBV10-3|TRBJ1-5
CAISDRGNQPQHF
TGTGCCATCAGCGACAGAGGAAATCAGCCCCAGCATTTT
>13|TRBD1|-|TRBV18|TRBJ1-1
CASSNDRDTEAFF
TGTGCCAGCTCAAACGACAGGGACACTGAAGCTTTCTTT
>18|TRBD2|-|TRBV3-1/TRBV3-2|TRBJ2-4
CASSQEYCGGVRQNIQYF
TGTGCCAGCAGCCAAGAGTACTGCGGGGGAGTCCGGCAAAACATTCAGTACTTC
>16|-|-|TRBV5-6|TRBJ2-7
CASSLWSRQTAYEQYF
TGTGCCAGCAGCTTGTGGTCCCGACAGACGGCCTACGAGCAGTACTTC
>13|TRBD1|-|TRBV6-5|TRBJ1-2
CASRSDRGQGYTF
TGTGCCAGCAGATCTGACAGGGGGCAGGGCTACACCTTC
>15|-|-|TRBV2|TRBJ1-2
CASSENWGPSYGYTF
TGTGCCAGCAGTGAAAATTGGGGGCCTAGCTATGGCTACACCTTC
>14|TRBD1|-|TRBV5-1|TRBJ2-7
CASSWTGTGVEQYF
TGCGCCAGCAGCTGGACCGGGACAGGGGTCGAGCAGTACTTC